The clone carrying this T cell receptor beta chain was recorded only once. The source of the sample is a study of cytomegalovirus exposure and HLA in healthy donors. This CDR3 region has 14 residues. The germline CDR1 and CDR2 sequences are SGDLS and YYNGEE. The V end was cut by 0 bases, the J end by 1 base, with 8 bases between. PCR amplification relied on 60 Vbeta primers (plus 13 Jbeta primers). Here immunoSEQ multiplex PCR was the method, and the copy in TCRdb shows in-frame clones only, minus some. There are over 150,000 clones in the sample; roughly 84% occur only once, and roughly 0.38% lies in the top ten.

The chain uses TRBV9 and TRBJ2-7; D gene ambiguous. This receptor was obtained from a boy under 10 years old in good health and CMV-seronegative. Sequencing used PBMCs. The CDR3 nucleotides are TGTGCCAGCAGCGTAGGGCCAAGATCCTACGAGCAGTACTTC. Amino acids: CASSVGPRSYEQYF.